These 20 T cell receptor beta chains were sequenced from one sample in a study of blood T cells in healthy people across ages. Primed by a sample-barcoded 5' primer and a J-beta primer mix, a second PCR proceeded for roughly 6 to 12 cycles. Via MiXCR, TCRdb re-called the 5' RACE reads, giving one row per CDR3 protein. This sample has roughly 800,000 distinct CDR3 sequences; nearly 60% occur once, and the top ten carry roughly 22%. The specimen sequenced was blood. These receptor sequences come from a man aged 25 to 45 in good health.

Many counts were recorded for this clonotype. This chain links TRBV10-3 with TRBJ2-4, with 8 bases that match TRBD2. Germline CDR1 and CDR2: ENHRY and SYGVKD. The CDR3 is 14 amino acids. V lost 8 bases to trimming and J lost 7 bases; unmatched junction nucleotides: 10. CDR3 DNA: TGTGCCATCTCCCGGGAGGGACAACATAACATTCAGTACTTC. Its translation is CAISREGQHNIQYF.

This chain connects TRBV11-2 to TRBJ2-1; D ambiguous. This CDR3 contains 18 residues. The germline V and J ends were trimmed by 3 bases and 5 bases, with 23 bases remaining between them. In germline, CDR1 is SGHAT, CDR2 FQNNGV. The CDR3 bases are TGTGCCAGCAGCTTCTTCGAGTCCCCGCGTAGGCGGAACAATGAGCAGTTCTTC. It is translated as CASSFFESPRRRNNEQFF.

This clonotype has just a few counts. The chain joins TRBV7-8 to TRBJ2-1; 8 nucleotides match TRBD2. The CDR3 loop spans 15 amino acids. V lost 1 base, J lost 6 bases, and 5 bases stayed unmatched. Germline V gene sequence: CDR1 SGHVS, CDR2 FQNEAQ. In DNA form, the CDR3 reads TGTGCCAGCAGCTTAGGGTTCGGGAGGGCCAATGAGCAGTTCTTC. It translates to CASSLGFGRANEQFF. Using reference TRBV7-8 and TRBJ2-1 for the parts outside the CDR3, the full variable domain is GAGVSQSPRYKVAKRGQDVALRCDPISGHVSLFWYQQALGQGPEFLTYFQNEAQLDKSGLPSDRFFAERPEGSVSTLKIQRTQQEDSAVYLCASSLGFGRANEQFFGPGTRLTVL.

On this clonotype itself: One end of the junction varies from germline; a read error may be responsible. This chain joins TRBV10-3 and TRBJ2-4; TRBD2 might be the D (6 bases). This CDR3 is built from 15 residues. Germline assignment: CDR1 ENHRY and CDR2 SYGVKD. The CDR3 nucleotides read TGTGCCACCAGTGAGTTAGCGGAGCCCAAAAACATTCAGTACTTC. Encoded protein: CATSELAEPKNIQYF.

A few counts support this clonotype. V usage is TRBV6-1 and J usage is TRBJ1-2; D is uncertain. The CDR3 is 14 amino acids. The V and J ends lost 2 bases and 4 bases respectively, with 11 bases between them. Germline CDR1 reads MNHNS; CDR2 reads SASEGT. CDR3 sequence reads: CASSEQLGSYGYTF. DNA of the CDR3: TGTGCCAGCAGTGAACAATTGGGGAGCTATGGCTACACCTTC.

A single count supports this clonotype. The CDR3 bases are TGTGCCTGGAGTGTAGGCGGCCCGGGCTACACCTTC. This gives the protein CAWSVGGPGYTF. This chain uses TRBV30 with TRBJ1-2; the D is unclear. Germline CDR1 and CDR2: GTSNPN and SVGIG (reference sequence). This CDR3 comprises 12 residues. The V gene lost 0 bases and the J gene lost 8 bases, with 10 bases spanning the gap. The variable domain in full, with the rest retrieved from reference TRBV30 and TRBJ1-2, is SQTIHQWPATLVQPVGSPLSLECTVEGTSNPNLYWYRQAAGRGLQLLFYSVGIGQISSEVPQNLSASRPQDRQFILSSKKLLLSDSGFYLCAWSVGGPGYTFGSGTRLTVV.

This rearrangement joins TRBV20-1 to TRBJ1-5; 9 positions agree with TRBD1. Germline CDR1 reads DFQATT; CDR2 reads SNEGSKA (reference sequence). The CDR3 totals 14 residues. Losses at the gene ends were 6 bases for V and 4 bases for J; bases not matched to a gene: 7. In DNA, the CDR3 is TGCAGTGCAGAACGACAGGGGGTAAATCAGCCCCAGCATTTT. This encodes CSAERQGVNQPQHF.

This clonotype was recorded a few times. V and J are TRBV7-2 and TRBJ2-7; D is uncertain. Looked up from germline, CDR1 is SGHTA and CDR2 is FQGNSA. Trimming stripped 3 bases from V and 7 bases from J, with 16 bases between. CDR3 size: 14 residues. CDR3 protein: CASSFNDGREEQYF. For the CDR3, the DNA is TGTGCCAGCAGCTTTAATGACGGCCGCGAAGAGCAGTACTTC.

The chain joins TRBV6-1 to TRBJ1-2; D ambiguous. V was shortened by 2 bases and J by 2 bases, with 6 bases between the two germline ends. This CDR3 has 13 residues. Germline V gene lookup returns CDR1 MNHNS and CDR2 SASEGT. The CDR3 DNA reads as TGTGCCAGCAGTGAAAGACGGAACTATGGCTACACCTTC. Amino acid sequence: CASSERRNYGYTF.

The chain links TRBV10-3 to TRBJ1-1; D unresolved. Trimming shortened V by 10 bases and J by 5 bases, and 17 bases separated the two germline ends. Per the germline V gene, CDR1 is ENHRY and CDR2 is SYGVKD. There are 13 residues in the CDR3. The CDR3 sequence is CASGRSLGTEAFF. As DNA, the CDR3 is TGTGCCAGCGGCAGGTCCTTGGGGACTGAAGCTTTCTTT.

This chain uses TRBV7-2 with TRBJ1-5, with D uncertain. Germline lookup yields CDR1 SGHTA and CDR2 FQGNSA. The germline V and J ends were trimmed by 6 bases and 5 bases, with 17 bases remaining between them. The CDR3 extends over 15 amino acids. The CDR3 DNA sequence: TGTGCCAGCAGGGGCGATAGTGGTGACTATCAGCCCCAGCATTTT. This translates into CASRGDSGDYQPQHF.

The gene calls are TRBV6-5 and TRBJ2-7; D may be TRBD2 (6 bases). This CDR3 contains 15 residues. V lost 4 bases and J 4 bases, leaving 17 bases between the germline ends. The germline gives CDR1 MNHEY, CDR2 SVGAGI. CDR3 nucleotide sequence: TGTGCCAGCAGTTCTCCGGGGGTTTTGGGGTACGAGCAGTACTTC. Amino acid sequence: CASSSPGVLGYEQYF.

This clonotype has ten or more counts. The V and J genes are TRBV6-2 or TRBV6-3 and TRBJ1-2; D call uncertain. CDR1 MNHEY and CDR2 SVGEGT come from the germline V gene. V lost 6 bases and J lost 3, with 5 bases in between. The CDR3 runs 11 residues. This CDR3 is CASSRDYGYTF. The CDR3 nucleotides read TGTGCCAGCAGCCGTGACTATGGCTACACCTTC.

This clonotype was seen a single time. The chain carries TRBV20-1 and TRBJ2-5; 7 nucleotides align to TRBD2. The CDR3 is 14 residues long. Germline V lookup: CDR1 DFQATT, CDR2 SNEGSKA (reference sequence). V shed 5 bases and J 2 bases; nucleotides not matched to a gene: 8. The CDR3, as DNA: TGCAGTGCTCGTGCTGGGGGGGGTCAAGAGACCCAGTACTTC. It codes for CSARAGGGQETQYF.

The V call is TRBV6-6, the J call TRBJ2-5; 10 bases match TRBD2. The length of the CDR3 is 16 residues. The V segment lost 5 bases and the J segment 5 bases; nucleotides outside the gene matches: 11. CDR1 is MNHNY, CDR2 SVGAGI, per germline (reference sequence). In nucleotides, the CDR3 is TGTGCCAGCAGTAGAGAAGCTAGCGGGAGAACGGAGACCCAGTACTTC. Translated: CASSREASGRTETQYF.

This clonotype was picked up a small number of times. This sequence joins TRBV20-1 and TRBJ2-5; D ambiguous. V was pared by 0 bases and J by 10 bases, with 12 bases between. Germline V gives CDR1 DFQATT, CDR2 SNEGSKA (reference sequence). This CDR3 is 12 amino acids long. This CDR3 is CSARDWAADQYF. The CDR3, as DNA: TGCAGTGCTAGAGATTGGGCGGCGGACCAGTACTTC.

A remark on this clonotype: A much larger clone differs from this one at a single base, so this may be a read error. The CDR3 DNA sequence: TGTGCCAGCAGTTACTCGAAGACCCAGTACTTC. Translation: CASSYSKTQYF. This rearrangement joins TRBV6-6 to TRBJ2-5; D call uncertain. V was cut by 0 bases and J by 6 bases, with 2 bases left in between. CDR3 length: 11 amino acids. CDR1 is MNHNY and CDR2 is SVGAGI in the germline V gene (reference sequence).

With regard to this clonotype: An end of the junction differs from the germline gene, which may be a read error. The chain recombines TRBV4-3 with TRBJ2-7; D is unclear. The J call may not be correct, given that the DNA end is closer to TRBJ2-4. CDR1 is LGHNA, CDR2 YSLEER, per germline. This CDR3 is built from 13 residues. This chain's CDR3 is CASSQDRKSIQYF. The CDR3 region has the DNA TGCGCCAGCAGCCAAGATCGAAAAAGCATTCAGTACTTC.

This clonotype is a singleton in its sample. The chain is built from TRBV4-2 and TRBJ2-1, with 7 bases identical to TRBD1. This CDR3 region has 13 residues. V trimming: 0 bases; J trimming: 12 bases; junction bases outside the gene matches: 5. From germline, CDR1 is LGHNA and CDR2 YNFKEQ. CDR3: CASSQEVGDRQFF. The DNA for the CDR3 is TGTGCCAGCAGCCAAGAGGTGGGGGACAGGCAGTTCTTC.

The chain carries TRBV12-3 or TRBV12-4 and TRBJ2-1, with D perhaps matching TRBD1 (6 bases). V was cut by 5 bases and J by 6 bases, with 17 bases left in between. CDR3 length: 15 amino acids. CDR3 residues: CASSRQALSGNEQFF. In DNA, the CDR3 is TGTGCCAGCAGTAGACAGGCCCTTTCTGGCAATGAGCAGTTCTTC.